A single sample is the source of the 30 T cell receptor beta chains below, sequenced in a study of cytomegalovirus exposure and HLA in healthy donors. 13 Jbeta primers and 60 Vbeta primers were used for the PCR. The data were produced by immunoSEQ multiplex PCR, yet TCRdb's version contains in-frame clones alone and is incomplete. There are approximately 70,000 clones in the sample, with under 2% held by the top ten. Sequencing was performed on PBMCs. The receptors stem from a woman in her 30s in good health and CMV-seronegative.

The rearrangement uses TRBV19 and TRBJ1-1; TRBD1 matches at 7 bases. Germline CDR1 is LNHDA and CDR2 is SQIVND (reference sequence). The CDR3 sequence is 15 residues long. The V gene end was trimmed by 6 bases and the J gene end by 1 base; junction bases not matched to a gene: 8. This CDR3 is CASRVPGQPNTEAFF. For the CDR3, the DNA is TGTGCCAGTAGGGTCCCGGGACAGCCGAACACTGAAGCTTTCTTT.

The rearrangement joins TRBV4-3 to TRBJ1-2; D is possibly TRBD1 (5 bases). The CDR3 runs 13 residues. Trimming pared 4 bases from V and 8 bases from J, leaving 14 bases between. Looked up from germline, CDR1 is LGHNA and CDR2 is YSLEER. In DNA form, the CDR3 reads TGCGCCAGCAGCCTGGGCAGGGCAGAGGGCTACACCTTC. Protein: CASSLGRAEGYTF.

The V call is TRBV28, the J call TRBJ1-1, with D possibly TRBD1 on 5 matching bases. This CDR3 is built from 15 residues. From germline, CDR1 is MDHEN and CDR2 SYDVKM. The V end was cut by 4 bases, the J end by 5 bases, with 17 bases between. CDR3 in DNA: TGTGCCAGCAGTTGGGGTGGAGGGGCGCCTACTGAAGCTTTCTTT. Translating gives CASSWGGGAPTEAFF.

V gene TRBV19 combines with J gene TRBJ1-4; D not certain. Germline loops: CDR1 LNHDA, CDR2 SQIVND (reference sequence). The V end lost 7 bases, the J end lost 0 bases, and 12 bases lay between the germline ends. The CDR3 spans 15 residues. DNA of the CDR3: TGTGCCAGTACCTCTCGGGGTGCAACTAATGAAAAACTGTTTTTT. Amino acids: CASTSRGATNEKLFF.

The chain links TRBV5-6 to TRBJ1-5; no definite D call. Per germline, CDR1 SGHDT and CDR2 YYEEEE. V lost 1 base and J lost 9, with 8 bases in between. The CDR3 consists of 12 residues. CDR3 sequence (DNA): TGTGCCAGCAGCTTGATTATCGGGCCCCAGCATTTT. Its protein product is CASSLIIGPQHF.

The CDR3 reads CASSFPQREGETQYF. Here the CDR3 DNA reads TGTGCCAGCAGCTTTCCACAAAGGGAGGGTGAGACCCAGTACTTC. The chain is built from TRBV5-4 and TRBJ2-5; 7 nucleotides match TRBD2. J lost 5 bases, V lost 2 bases, and 9 bases had no gene match. The CDR3 totals 15 residues. Germline values: CDR1 SGHNT, CDR2 YYREEE (reference sequence).

CDR3 bases: TGCGCCAGCAGCCAAGATCCCGGGAACAGGGGGCACGAGCAGTACTTC. Protein sequence: CASSQDPGNRGHEQYF. The V call is TRBV4-1, the J call TRBJ2-7; 9 bases are shared with TRBD1. The CDR3 is made up of 16 amino acids. The V and J ends lost 0 bases and 5 bases, in that order; junction bases with no gene match: 8. In germline, CDR1 is MGHRA, CDR2 YSYEKL.

J is TRBJ2-7 and V is TRBV7-2, with 12 bases that match TRBD2. With V trimmed by 5 bases and J by 2 bases, 4 bases remained unmatched. This CDR3 is 15 amino acids long. Germline V gene data show CDR1 as SGHTA and CDR2 as FQGNSA. The CDR3 spells CASSQTSGGAYEQYF. The CDR3 bases are TGTGCCAGCAGCCAGACTAGCGGGGGCGCCTACGAGCAGTACTTC.

For this clone: Other DNA sequences in this specimen translate into the identical CDR3. The rearrangement uses TRBV19 and TRBJ1-5, with D unresolved. Trimming took 5 bases from V and 4 from J, leaving 9 bases between them. CDR1 and CDR2 from the germline V gene are LNHDA and SQIVND (reference sequence). This CDR3 contains 13 residues. Here the CDR3 DNA reads TGTGCCAGTAGTGCAGAGGTTAATCAGCCCCAGCATTTT. Translation gives CASSAEVNQPQHF.

The genes are TRBV6-6 and TRBJ2-3; D gene ambiguous. Germline V gives CDR1 MNHNY, CDR2 SVGAGI (reference sequence). This CDR3 is 13 amino acids long. Deletions cut 10 bases from V and 0 bases from J, with 11 bases between. The CDR3, as DNA: TGTGCCACGCCCGGAGCTAGCACAGATACGCAGTATTTT. Encoded protein: CATPGASTDTQYF.

CDR3 sequence reads: CASSLPHVWEEGVKRYYGYTF. The DNA of the CDR3 is TGTGCCAGCAGTTTACCCCATGTTTGGGAGGAAGGGGTTAAGAGGTACTATGGCTACACCTTC. V usage is TRBV27 and J usage is TRBJ1-2, with D perhaps matching TRBD1 (5 bases). Germline CDR1 is MNHEY and CDR2 is SMNVEV (reference sequence). This CDR3 has 21 residues. The ends were cut back, 2 bases at V and 3 bases at J, with 31 bases in the middle.

This rearrangement joins TRBV6-5 to TRBJ2-5; 10 bases are shared with TRBD1. CDR1 MNHEY and CDR2 SVGAGI come from the germline V gene. The CDR3 covers 15 residues. After removal of 7 bases from V and 3 bases from J, the junction contained 8 bases not matched to a gene. CDR3 coding DNA: TGTGCCAGCAAGGAAAGGGACAGGGGAAAAGAGACCCAGTACTTC. Translation gives CASKERDRGKETQYF.

The CDR3 protein is CSTTGALHEQYF. The CDR3 DNA follows: TGCAGCACAACAGGGGCCCTTCACGAGCAGTACTTC. This sequence joins TRBV29-1 and TRBJ2-7, with 7 positions matching TRBD1. The CDR3 consists of 12 residues. Germline V lookup: CDR1 SQVTM, CDR2 ANQGSEA. V shed 8 bases, J shed 5 bases, and the junction held 9 bases outside the gene matches.

V and J are TRBV29-1 and TRBJ1-2; 7 bases are shared with TRBD1. Per the germline V gene, CDR1 is SQVTM and CDR2 is ANQGSEA. The CDR3 totals 9 residues. With 6 bases clipped from V and 13 bases from J, the junction kept 5 bases outside the gene matches. CDR3 sequence reads: CSVGQEGTF. CDR3 in DNA: TGCAGCGTAGGACAGGAAGGCACCTTC.

The chain recombines TRBV4-3 with TRBJ2-5; D is uncertain. V gave up 4 bases and J gave up 4 bases, with 10 bases separating them. Germline values: CDR1 LGHNA, CDR2 YSLEER. The CDR3 runs 13 residues. The CDR3 spells CASSPPPGETQYF. CDR3 coding DNA: TGCGCCAGCAGCCCCCCCCCGGGAGAGACCCAGTACTTC.

J is TRBJ1-2 and V is TRBV6-5, with TRBD1 as a possible D gene (5 bases). The CDR3 spans 14 residues. The V and J ends lost 8 bases and 6 bases respectively, with 19 bases between them. CDR1 is MNHEY and CDR2 is SVGAGI in the germline V gene. CDR3 DNA sequence: TGTGCCAGCGGACCCAGGGTGCCGTCGGATGGCTACACCTTC. Residues: CASGPRVPSDGYTF.

This chain joins TRBV28 and TRBJ1-5, with unresolved D. Per germline, CDR1 MDHEN and CDR2 SYDVKM. The V end was cut by 3 bases, the J end by 3 bases, with 6 bases between. The CDR3 runs to 13 residues. The CDR3 DNA is TGTGCCAGCAGTTTGAAGCTCAATCAGCCCCAGCATTTT. It is translated as CASSLKLNQPQHF.

The V and J genes are TRBV7-9 and TRBJ2-5; TRBD1 is a possible D gene (6 bases). The germline V gene has CDR1 SEHNR and CDR2 FQNEAQ (reference sequence). This CDR3 is built from 14 residues. With 7 bases removed from V and 5 bases from J, the gap between germline ends came to 17 bases. CDR3 DNA sequence: TGTGCCAGCACCCAGGGCAGGGGTTGGGAGACCCAGTACTTC. Translation: CASTQGRGWETQYF.

The chain employs TRBV5-6 and TRBJ1-2, with D uncertain. The CDR3 has 13 residues. The germline V and J ends were trimmed by 1 base and 4 bases, with 8 bases remaining between them. Germline values: CDR1 SGHDT, CDR2 YYEEEE. The CDR3 protein is CASSLSSSYGYTF. The CDR3 DNA follows: TGTGCCAGCAGCTTGTCCTCCTCCTATGGCTACACCTTC.

The rearrangement joins TRBV19 to TRBJ2-2; 8 nucleotides align to TRBD2. The CDR3 runs to 15 residues. V shed 3 bases and J 6 bases; nucleotides not matched to a gene: 6. Looked up from germline, CDR1 is LNHDA and CDR2 is SQIVND (reference sequence). CDR3 amino acids: CASSIFAGGAGELFF. DNA for the CDR3: TGTGCCAGTAGTATCTTTGCGGGAGGCGCCGGGGAGCTGTTTTTT.

The DNA of the CDR3 is TGCGCCAGCAGCCAAGATGGAGTTAAGGCATACTCTGGAAACACCATATATTTT. Its protein is CASSQDGVKAYSGNTIYF. The gene calls are TRBV4-3 and TRBJ1-3; D is unresolved. Looked up from germline, CDR1 is LGHNA and CDR2 is YSLEER. This CDR3 has 18 residues. Trimming took off 0 bases at V and 0 bases at J, with 15 bases between the two ends.

The CDR3 protein is CASSQETSGYEQYF. The CDR3 DNA is TGTGCCAGCAGTCAAGAGACTAGCGGCTACGAGCAGTACTTC. The chain carries TRBV6-6 and TRBJ2-7, with 9 bases that match TRBD2. V was clipped by 5 bases and J by 3 bases; unmatched bases: 5. The CDR3 spans 14 residues. Germline lookup yields CDR1 MNHNY and CDR2 SVGAGI (reference sequence).

The chain carries TRBV29-1 and TRBJ2-2; 9 bases agree with TRBD1. There are 15 residues in the CDR3. Per the germline V gene, CDR1 is SQVTM and CDR2 is ANQGSEA. V shed 4 bases and J 6 bases; nucleotides not matched to a gene: 9. CDR3 amino acids: CSVVADRGLAGELFF. In nucleotides, the CDR3 is TGCAGCGTTGTCGCAGACAGGGGGTTGGCCGGGGAGCTGTTTTTT.

The V gene is TRBV10-3, the J gene TRBJ2-7, with 10 bases fitting TRBD2. V dropped 8 bases and J dropped 2; count of bases not matched to a gene: 15. The germline gives CDR1 ENHRY, CDR2 SYGVKD. The CDR3 covers 17 residues. DNA of the CDR3: TGTGCCATCCGCTCTTCTAGCGGGAGATCGAGCGCCTACGAGCAGTACTTC. Translating it yields CAIRSSSGRSSAYEQYF.

The CDR3 nucleotides read TGTGCCAGCTCCGGTTTCGGTGAGACCCAGTACTTC. This codes for CASSGFGETQYF. The rearrangement joins TRBV19 to TRBJ2-5; D call uncertain. The CDR3 has 12 amino acids. V lost 9 bases and J lost 5, with 13 bases in between. Germline-derived CDR1 and CDR2 are LNHDA and SQIVND (reference sequence).

CDR3 coding DNA: TGTGCCAGCAGCTTAGACCGACAGGGCAATCAGCCCCAGCATTTT. This sequence encodes CASSLDRQGNQPQHF. The chain uses TRBV11-2 and TRBJ1-5; possibly TRBD1 for D (6 bases). Trimming took off 0 bases at V and 2 bases at J, with 8 bases between the two ends. This CDR3 has 15 residues. Germline V gene data show CDR1 as SGHAT and CDR2 as FQNNGV.

Notes on this clone: Other nucleotide sequences in the sample specify the same CDR3. This CDR3 is CASSYSGHLEAFF. The DNA for the CDR3 is TGTGCCAGCAGTTACTCAGGACACTTGGAAGCTTTCTTT. The chain uses TRBV6-5 and TRBJ1-1, with D perhaps matching TRBD1 (5 bases). This CDR3 region has 13 residues. V dropped 0 bases and J dropped 8 bases, with 10 bases sitting between them. The germline V gene encodes CDR1 MNHEY and CDR2 SVGAGI.

In the case of this clone: An end of the junction differs from the germline gene, which may be a read error. The chain joins TRBV18 to TRBJ2-2, with 11 bases fitting TRBD2. The CDR3 has 16 amino acids. Germline lookup yields CDR1 KGHSH and CDR2 LQKENI. CDR3 residues: CASAPFLGLADGELFF. The CDR3 DNA reads as TGTGCCAGCGCACCATTCTTGGGACTAGCGGACGGGGAGCTGTTTTTT.

V usage is TRBV6-5 and J usage is TRBJ1-6; D is perhaps TRBD1 (5 bases). This CDR3 comprises 15 residues. Germline CDR1 MNHEY, CDR2 SVGAGI. The V end lost 2 bases, the J end lost 10 bases, and 15 bases lay between the germline ends. CDR3 in DNA: TGTGCCAGCAGTTACGGGGGGAATGATGGCTCACCCCTCCACTTT. It specifies CASSYGGNDGSPLHF.

J is TRBJ1-1 and V is TRBV10-1; weak D call: TRBD1 (6 bases). The V gene's germline CDR1 is WNHNN and CDR2 SYGVQD (reference sequence). This CDR3 is built from 16 residues. V lost 10 bases to trimming and J lost 1 base, with 22 bases between them. CDR3 in amino acids: CAIHWYSWGRNTEAFF. In nucleotides, the CDR3 is TGCGCCATCCATTGGTATTCATGGGGGCGGAACACTGAAGCTTTCTTT.